This T cell receptor (beta chain) was profiled in a study of blood T cell repertoires in COVID-19. Study as a whole: The cDNA or gDNA used as material had been derived from T cells, B-cell-depleted T cells, or PBMCs.

Clones were sequenced by immunoSEQ multiplex PCR, and TCRdb holds only the in-frame ones, with some missing. The data hold approximately 180,000 clones, with 89% observed a single time. V was clipped by 0 bases and J by 9 bases, with 13 bases between them. This CDR3 region has 15 residues. Germline V gene sequence: CDR1 SGHNT, CDR2 YYREEE (reference sequence). Residents of about 25 US areas, aged roughly 18 to 89 years, made up the participants. The sequenced sample consisted of PBMCs or T cells enriched from blood (not recorded which). The TCR comes from a woman aged 40-49 years with acute COVID-19. This chain joins TRBV5-4 and TRBJ1-6; weak D call: TRBD1 (5 bases). CDR3 coding DNA: TGTGCCAGCAGCTTGGGGGCAGGGCGGAGTTCACCCCTCCACTTT. This sequence encodes CASSLGAGRSSPLHF.